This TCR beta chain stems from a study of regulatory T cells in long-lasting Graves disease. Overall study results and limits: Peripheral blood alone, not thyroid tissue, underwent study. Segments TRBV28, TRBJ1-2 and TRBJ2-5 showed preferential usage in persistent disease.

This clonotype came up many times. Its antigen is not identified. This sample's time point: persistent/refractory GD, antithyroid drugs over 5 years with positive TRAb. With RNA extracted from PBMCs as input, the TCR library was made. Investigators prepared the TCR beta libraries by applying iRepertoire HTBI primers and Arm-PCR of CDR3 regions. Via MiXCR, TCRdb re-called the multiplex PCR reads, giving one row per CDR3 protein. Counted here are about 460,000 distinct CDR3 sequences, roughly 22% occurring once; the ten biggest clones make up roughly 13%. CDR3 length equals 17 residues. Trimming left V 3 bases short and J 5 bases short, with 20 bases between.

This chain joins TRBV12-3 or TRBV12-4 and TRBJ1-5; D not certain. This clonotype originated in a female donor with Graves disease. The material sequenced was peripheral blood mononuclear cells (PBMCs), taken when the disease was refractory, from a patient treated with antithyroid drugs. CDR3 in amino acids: CASSLFSWGYSDQPQHF. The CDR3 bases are TGTGCCAGCAGTTTGTTTTCTTGGGGTTACTCGGATCAGCCCCAGCATTTT.